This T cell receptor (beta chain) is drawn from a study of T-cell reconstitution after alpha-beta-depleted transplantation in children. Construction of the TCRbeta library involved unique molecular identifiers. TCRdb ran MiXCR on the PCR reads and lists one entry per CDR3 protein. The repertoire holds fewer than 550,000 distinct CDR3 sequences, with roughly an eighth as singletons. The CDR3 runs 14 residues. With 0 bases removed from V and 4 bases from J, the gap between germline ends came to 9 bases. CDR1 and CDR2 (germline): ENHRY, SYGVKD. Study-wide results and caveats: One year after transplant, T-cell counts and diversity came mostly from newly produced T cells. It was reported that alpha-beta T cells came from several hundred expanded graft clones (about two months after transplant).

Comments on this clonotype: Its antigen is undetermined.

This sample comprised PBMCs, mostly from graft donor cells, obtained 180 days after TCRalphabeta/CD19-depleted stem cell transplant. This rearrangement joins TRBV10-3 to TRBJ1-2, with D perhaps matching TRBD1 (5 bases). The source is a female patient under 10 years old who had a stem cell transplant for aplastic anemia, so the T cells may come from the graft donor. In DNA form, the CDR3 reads TGTGCCATCAGTGAGTCGACAGACGCCTATGGCTACACCTTC. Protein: CAISESTDAYGYTF.